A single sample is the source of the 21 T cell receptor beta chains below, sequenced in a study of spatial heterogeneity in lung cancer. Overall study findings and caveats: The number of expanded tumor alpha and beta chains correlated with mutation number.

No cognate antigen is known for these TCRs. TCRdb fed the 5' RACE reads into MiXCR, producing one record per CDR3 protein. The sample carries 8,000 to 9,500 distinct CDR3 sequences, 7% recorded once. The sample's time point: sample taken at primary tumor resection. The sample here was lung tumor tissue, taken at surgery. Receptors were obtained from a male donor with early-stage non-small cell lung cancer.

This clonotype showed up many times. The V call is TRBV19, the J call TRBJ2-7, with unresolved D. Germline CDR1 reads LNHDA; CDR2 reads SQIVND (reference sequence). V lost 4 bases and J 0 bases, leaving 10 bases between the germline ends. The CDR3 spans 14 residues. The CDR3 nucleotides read TGTGCCAGTAGTAAGCTCGACGCCTCCTACGAGCAGTACTTC. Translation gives CASSKLDASYEQYF.

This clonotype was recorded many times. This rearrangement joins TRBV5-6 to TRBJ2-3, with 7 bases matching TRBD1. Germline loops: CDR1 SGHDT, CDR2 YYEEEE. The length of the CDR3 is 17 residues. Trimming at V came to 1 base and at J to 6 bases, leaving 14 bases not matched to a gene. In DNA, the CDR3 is TGTGCCAGCAGCTTGCCCCCTCGGACAGGTCGGAGGGATACGCAGTATTTT. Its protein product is CASSLPPRTGRRDTQYF. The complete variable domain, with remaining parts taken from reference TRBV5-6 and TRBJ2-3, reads DAGVTQSPTHLIKTRGQQVTLRCSPKSGHDTVSWYQQALGQGPQFIFQYYEEEERQRGNFPDRFSGHQFPNYSSELNVNALLLGDSALYLCASSLPPRTGRRDTQYFGPGTRLTVL.

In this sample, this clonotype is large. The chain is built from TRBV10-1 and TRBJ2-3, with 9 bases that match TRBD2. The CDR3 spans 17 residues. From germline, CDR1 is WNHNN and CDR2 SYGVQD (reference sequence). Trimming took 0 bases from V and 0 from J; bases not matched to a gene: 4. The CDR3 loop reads CASSESEAGGSTDTQYF. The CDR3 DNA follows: TGCGCCAGCAGTGAGTCGGAAGCGGGGGGCAGCACAGATACGCAGTATTTT.

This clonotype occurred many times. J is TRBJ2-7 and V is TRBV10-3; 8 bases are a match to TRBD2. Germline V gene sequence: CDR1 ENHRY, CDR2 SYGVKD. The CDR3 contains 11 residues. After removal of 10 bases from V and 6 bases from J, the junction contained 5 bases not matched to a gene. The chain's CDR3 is CATQRGFEQYF. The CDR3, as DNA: TGTGCCACCCAGCGGGGGTTCGAGCAGTACTTC.

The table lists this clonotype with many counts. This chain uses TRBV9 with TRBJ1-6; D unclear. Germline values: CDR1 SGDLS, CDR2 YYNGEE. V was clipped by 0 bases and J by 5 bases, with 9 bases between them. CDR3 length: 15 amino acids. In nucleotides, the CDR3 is TGTGCCAGCAGCGTAGGGGGTTTCGATAATTCACCCCTCCACTTT. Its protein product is CASSVGGFDNSPLHF. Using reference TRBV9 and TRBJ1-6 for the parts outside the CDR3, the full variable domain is DSGVTQTPKHLITATGQRVTLRCSPRSGDLSVYWYQQSLDQGLQFLIQYYNGEERAKGNILERFSAQQFPDLHSELNLSSLELGDSALYFCASSVGGFDNSPLHFGNGTRLTVT.

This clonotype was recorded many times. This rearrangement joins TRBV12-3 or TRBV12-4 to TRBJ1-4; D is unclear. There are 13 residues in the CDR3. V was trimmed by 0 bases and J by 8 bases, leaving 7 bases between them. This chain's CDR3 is CASSLAGSEKLFF. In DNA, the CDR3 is TGTGCCAGCAGTTTAGCGGGGAGCGAAAAACTGTTTTTT.

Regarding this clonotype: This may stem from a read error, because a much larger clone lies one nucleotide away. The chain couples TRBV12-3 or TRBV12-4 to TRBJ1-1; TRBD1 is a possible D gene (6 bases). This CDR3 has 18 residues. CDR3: CASSSHGLRGGVGTEAYF. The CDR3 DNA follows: TGTGCCAGCAGTTCCCATGGTCTCAGGGGAGGGGTGGGCACTGAAGCTTACTTT.

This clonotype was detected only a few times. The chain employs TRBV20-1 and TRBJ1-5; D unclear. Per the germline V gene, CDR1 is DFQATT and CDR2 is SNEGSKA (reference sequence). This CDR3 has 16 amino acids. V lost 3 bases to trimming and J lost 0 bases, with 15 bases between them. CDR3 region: CSASPLWADSNQPQHF. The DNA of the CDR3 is TGCAGTGCTAGTCCCCTATGGGCGGATAGCAATCAGCCCCAGCATTTT.

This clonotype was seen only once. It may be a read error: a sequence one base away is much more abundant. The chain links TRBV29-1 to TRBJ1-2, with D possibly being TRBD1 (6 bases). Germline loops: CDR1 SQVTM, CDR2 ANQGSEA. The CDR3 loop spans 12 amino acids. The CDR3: CSTYRDAYGHTF. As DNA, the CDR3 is TGCAGCACCTACAGGGACGCCTATGGCCACACCTTC.

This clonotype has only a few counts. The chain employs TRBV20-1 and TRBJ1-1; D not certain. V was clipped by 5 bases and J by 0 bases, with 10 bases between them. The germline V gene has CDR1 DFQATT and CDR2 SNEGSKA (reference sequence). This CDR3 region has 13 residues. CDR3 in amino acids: CSALVQLNTEAFF. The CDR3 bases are TGCAGTGCTCTCGTACAGCTGAACACTGAAGCTTTCTTT.

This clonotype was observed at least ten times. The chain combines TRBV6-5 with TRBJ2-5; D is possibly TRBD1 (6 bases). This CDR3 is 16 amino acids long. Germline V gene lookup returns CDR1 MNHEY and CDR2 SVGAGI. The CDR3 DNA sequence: TGTGTGACCAATGGTCGCTCTCAGGGTCGAGGGGGTACCCAGTACTTC. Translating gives CVTNGRSQGRGGTQYF.

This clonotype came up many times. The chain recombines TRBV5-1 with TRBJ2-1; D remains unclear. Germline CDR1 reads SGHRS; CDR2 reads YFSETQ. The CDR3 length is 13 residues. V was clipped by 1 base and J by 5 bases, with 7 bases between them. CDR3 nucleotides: TGCGCCAGCAGCTTGAACAGCAACAATGAGCAGTTCTTC. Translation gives CASSLNSNNEQFF.

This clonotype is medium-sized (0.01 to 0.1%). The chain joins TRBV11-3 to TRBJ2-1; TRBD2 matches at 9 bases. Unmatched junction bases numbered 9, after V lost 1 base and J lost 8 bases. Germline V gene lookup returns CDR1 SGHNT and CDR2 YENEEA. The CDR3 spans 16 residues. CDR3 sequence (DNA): TGTGCCAGCAGCTTAGGGCAGCGGGGGGCTACGGATGAGCAGTTCTTC. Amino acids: CASSLGQRGATDEQFF. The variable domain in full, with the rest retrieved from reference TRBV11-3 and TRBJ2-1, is EAGVVQSPRYKIIEKKQPVAFWCNPISGHNTLYWYLQNLGQGPELLIRYENEEAVDDSQLPKDRFSAERLKGVDSTLKIQPAELGDSAVYLCASSLGQRGATDEQFFGPGTRLTVL.

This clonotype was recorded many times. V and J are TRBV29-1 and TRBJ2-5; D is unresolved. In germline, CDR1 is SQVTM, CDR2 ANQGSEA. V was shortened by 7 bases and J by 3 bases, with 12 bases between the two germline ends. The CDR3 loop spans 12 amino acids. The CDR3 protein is CSGVWQEETQYF. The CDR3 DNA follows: TGCAGCGGCGTGTGGCAGGAAGAGACCCAGTACTTC.

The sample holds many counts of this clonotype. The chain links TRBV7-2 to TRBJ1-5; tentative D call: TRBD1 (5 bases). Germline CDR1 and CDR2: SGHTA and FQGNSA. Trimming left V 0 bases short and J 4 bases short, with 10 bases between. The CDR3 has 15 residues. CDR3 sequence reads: CASSLASWGNQPQHF. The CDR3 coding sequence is TGTGCCAGCAGCTTAGCATCCTGGGGGAATCAGCCCCAGCATTTT.

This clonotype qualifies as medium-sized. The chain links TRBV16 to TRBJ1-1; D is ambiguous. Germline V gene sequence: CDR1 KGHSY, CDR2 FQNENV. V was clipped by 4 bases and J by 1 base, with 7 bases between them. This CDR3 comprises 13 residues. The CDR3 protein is CASSRSGNTEAFF. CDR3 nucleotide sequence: TGTGCCAGCAGCCGAAGCGGGAACACTGAAGCTTTCTTT.

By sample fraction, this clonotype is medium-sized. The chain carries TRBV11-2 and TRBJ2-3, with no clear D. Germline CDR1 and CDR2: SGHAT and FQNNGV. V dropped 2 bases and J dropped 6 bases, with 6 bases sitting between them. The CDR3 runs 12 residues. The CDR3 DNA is TGTGCCAGCAGCTTACAGTCGGATACGCAGTATTTT. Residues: CASSLQSDTQYF.

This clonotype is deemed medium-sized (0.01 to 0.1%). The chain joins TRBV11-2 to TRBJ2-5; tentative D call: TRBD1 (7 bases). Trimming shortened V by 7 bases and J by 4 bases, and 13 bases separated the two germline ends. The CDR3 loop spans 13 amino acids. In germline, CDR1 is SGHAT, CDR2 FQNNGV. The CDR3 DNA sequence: TGTGCCAGCAAGCAGGGGGGCTCAGAGACCCAGTACTTC. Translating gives CASKQGGSETQYF.

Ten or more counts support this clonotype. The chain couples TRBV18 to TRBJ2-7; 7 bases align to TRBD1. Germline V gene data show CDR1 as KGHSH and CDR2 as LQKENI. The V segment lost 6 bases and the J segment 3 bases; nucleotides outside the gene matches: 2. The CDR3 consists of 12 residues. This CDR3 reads CASSRQGYEQYF. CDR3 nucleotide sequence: TGTGCCAGCTCGCGACAGGGCTACGAGCAGTACTTC.

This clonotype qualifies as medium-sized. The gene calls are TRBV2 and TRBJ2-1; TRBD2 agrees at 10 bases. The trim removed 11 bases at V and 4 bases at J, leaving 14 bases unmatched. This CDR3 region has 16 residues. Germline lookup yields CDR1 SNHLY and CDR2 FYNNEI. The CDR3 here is CAVTGTSATSYNEQFF. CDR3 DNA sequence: TGTGCCGTCACCGGGACTAGCGCCACCTCGTACAATGAGCAGTTCTTC.

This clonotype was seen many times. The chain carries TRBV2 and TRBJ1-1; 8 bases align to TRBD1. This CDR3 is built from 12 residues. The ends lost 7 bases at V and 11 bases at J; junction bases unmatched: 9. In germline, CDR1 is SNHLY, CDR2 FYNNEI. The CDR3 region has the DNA TGTGCCAGCACCACGGACAGGGCGGAGGCTTTCTTT. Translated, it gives CASTTDRAEAFF.